This TCR beta chain was captured by sequencing in a study of tumor and adjacent non-tumor tissue in lung cancer. At the level of the study: Samples averaged roughly 4.3 million productive TCRbeta reads each. Broader study findings: Compared with tumor, normal lung showed significantly lower TCR diversity. Tumor repertoires had a smaller top 100 clone share than normal lung.

The CDR3 length is 16 residues. A modified ARM-PCR protocol with three rounds of nested PCR amplified TCRbeta. TCRdb ran MiXCR on the multiplex PCR reads and lists one entry per CDR3 protein. Of approximately 68,000 distinct CDR3 sequences detected, more than 70% appear once; the ten largest clones hold over 25%. This sample's RNA came from whole unsorted tissue. Newly diagnosed lung cancer patients had thoracic surgery in China, August–November 2014, without prior chemotherapy. To note about this clonotype: Its antigen is unidentified. At one of its ends the junction is not consistent with the germline gene, which may arise from a read error.

The source is a man in his sixties with non-small cell lung cancer. The J gene is TRBJ1-5, the V gene TRBV12-3 or TRBV12-4; a possible D gene is TRBD1 (5 bases). The sample comprised lung tumor tissue. For the CDR3, the DNA is TGTGCCAGTAGTTTCGGTAGAGGGGTCCGGGATCAGCCCCAGCATTTT. This gives the protein CASSFGRGVRDQPQHF.